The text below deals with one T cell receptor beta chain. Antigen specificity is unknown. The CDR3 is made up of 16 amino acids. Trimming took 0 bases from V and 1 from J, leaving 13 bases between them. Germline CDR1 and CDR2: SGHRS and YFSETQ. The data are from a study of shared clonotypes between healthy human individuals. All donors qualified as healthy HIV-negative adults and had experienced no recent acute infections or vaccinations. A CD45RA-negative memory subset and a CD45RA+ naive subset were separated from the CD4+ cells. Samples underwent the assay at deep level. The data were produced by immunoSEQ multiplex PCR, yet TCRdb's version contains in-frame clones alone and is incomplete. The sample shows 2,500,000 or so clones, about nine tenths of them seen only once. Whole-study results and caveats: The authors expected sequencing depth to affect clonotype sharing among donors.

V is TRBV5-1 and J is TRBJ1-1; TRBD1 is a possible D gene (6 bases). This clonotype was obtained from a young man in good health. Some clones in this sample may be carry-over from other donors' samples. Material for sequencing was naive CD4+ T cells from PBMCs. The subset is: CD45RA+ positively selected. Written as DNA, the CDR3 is TGCGCCAGCAGCTTGGGAGTACAGGGAGGGAACACTGAAGCTTTCTTT. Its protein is CASSLGVQGGNTEAFF.